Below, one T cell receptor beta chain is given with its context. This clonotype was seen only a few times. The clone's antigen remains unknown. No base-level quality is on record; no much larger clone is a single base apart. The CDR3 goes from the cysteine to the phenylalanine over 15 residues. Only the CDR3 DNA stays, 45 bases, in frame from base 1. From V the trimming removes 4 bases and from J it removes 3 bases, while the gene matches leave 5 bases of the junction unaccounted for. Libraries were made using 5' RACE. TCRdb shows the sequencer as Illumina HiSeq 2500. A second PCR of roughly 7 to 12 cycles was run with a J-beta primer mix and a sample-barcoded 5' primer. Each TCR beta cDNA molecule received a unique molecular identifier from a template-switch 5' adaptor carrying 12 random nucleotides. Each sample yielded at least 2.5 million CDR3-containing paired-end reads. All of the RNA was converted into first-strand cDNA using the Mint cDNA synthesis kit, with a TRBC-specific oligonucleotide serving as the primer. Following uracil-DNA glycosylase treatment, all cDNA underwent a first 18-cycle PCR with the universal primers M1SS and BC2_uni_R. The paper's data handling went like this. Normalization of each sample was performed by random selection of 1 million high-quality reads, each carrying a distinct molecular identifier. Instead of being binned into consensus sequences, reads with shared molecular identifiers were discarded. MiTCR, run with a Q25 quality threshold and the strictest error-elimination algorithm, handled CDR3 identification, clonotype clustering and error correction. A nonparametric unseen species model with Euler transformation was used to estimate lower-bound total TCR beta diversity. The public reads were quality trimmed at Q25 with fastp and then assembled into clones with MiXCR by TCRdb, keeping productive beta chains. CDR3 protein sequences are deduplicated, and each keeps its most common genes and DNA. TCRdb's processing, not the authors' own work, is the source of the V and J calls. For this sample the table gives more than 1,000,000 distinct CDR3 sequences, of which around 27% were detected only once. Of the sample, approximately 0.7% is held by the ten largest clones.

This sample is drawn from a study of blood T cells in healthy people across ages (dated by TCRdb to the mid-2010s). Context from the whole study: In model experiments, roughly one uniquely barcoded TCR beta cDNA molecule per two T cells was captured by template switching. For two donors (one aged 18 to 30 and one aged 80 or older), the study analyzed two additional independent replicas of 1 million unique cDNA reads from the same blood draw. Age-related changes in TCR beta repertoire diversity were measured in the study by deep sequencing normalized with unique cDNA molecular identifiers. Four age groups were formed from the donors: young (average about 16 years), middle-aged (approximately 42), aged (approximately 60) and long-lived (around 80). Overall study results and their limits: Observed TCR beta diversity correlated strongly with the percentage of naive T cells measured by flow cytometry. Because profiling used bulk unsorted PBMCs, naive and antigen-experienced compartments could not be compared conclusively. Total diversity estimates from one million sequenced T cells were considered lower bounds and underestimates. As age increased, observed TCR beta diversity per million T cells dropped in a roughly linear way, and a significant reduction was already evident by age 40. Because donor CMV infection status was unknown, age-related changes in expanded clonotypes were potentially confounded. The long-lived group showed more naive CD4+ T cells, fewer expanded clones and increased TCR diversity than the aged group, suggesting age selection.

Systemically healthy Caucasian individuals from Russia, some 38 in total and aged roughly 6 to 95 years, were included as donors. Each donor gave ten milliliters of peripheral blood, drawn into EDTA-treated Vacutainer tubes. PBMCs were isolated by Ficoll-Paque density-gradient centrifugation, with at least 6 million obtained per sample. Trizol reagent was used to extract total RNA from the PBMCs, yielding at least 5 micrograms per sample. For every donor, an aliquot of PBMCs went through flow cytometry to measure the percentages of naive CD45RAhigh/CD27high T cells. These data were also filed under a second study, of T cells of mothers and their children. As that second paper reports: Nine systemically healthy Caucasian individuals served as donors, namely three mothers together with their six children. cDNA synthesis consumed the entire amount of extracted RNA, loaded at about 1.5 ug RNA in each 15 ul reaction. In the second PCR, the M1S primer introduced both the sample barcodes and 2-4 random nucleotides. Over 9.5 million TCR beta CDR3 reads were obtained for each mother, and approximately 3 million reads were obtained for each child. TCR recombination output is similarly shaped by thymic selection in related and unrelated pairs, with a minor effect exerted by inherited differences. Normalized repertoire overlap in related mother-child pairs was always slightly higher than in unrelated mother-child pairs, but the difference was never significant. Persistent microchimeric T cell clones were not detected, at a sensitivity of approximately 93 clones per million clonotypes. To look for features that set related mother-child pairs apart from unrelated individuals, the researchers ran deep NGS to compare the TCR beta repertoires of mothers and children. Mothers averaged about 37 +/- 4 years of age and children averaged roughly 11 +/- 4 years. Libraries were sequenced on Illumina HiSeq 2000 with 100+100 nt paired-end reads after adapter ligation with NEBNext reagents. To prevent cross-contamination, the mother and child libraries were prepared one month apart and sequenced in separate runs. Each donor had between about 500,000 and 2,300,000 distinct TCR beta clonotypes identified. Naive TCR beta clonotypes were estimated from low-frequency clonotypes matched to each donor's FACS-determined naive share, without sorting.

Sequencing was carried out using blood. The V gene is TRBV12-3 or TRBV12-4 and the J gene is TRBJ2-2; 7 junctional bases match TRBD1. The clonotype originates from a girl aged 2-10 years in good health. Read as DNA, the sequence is TGTGCCAGCAGTTACAGGGACAGCTACACCGGGGAGCTGTTTTTT. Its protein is CASSYRDSYTGELFF.